The 2 T cell receptor beta chains given below trace back to one sample, sequenced in a study of STAT3 mutations in large granular lymphocyte leukemia (dated 2019 in TCRdb). Broader findings and caveats from the paper: All T-LGLL patients had at least one immunodominant TCRbeta clonotype, and roughly half had multiple immunodominant subclonotypes.

Library preparation used the immunoSEQ multiplex PCR assay. In TCRdb, the immuneACCESS table is reduced to in-frame sequences with V and J assigned. These tables do not hold every clone; where another copy was compared, an unresolved V gene accounts for under half, and the others remain unexplained. This sample is represented by under 25,000 clones; 92% of them were singletons. Together, the top ten hold about 45% of the sample. These receptors' antigens are unknown. The specimen sequenced was peripheral blood mononuclear cells. The receptors shown here come from a man aged 55 to 69 with T-cell large granular lymphocyte leukemia. Some clones in this sample may be carry-over from other donors' samples. The age is the age at diagnosis.

V gene TRBV18 combines with J gene TRBJ2-7; the D gene is possibly TRBD2 (5 bases). V dropped 5 bases and J dropped 3 bases, with 14 bases sitting between them. Germline lookup yields CDR1 KGHSH and CDR2 LQKENI. The CDR3 consists of 14 residues. CDR3 amino acids: CASSNPGRDYEQYF. The CDR3 DNA sequence: TGTGCCAGCTCAAACCCGGGGAGAGACTACGAGCAGTACTTC.

Here the CDR3 reads CSLRTGYQETQYF. Written as DNA, the CDR3 is TGCAGCTTACGGACAGGCTACCAAGAGACCCAGTACTTC. The chain employs TRBV29-1 and TRBJ2-5; 7 bases line up with TRBD1. The CDR3 runs 13 residues. V lost 8 bases, J lost 0 bases, and 6 bases stayed unmatched. Germline CDR1 is SQVTM and CDR2 is ANQGSEA. The full variable domain, in which reference TRBV29-1 and TRBJ2-5 provide the parts outside the CDR3, is SAVISQKPSRDICQRGTSLTIQCQVDSQVTMMFWYRQQPGQSLTLIATANQGSEATYESGFVIDKFPISRPNLTFSTLTVSNMSPEDSSIYLCSLRTGYQETQYFGPGTRLLVL.